Below, 20 T cell receptor beta chains from the same sample are listed, as sequenced in a study of Ad26.COV2.S vaccination and SARS-CoV-2 variants. The treatment is: roughly 20 received Ad26.COV2.S at low or high dose, single or two shots; five or six received placebo; per-sample allocation not given. The samples date from day 63 after the first vaccine or placebo injection. Profiled with immunoSEQ multiplex PCR; TCRdb holds only in-frame clones, not every one. The repertoire holds about 680,000 clones, with more than 70% as singletons. Source: peripheral blood, taken in a trial of Ad26.COV2.S vaccine versus placebo. The receptors were sampled from a person between 18 and 59 years old who received the Ad26.COV2.S COVID-19 vaccine or a placebo.

The chain employs TRBV15 and TRBJ2-7; TRBD2 aligns across 8 bases. In germline, CDR1 is LNHNV, CDR2 YYDKDF (reference sequence). This CDR3 has 14 residues. Trimming took 0 bases from V and 3 from J; bases not matched to a gene: 1. CDR3 DNA sequence: TGTGCCACCAGCAGAGATCGGGAGGGCTACGAGCAGTACTTC. Amino acids: CATSRDREGYEQYF.

For the CDR3, the DNA is TGTGCCAGCAGTGCTTGGGGACGGACCTGGGCCAACGTCCTGACTTTC. This sequence encodes CASSAWGRTWANVLTF. This chain joins TRBV6-1 and TRBJ2-6, with D perhaps being TRBD1 or TRBD2 (5 bases each). V was cut by 4 bases and J by 5 bases, with 15 bases left in between. The length of the CDR3 is 16 residues. The germline CDR1 and CDR2 sequences are MNHNS and SASEGT.

The V gene is TRBV7-3, the J gene TRBJ1-6, with D unresolved. Trimming stripped 3 bases from V and 6 bases from J, with 9 bases between. Germline-derived CDR1 and CDR2 are SGHTA and FQGTGA. The CDR3 length is 14 residues. In DNA, the CDR3 is TGTGCCAGCAGCTTGGCGGGGATTAATTCACCCCTCCACTTT. Protein: CASSLAGINSPLHF.

The J gene is TRBJ1-1, the V gene TRBV18; 12 bases match TRBD1. With V trimmed by 2 bases and J by 13 bases, 5 bases remained unmatched. Germline lookup yields CDR1 KGHSH and CDR2 LQKENI. CDR3 length equals 13 residues. The CDR3 nucleotides read TGTGCCAGCTCACCATCCGGGACAGGGGGCTTTTTCTTT. Amino acid sequence: CASSPSGTGGFFF. Variable domain in full (rest from reference TRBV18 and TRBJ1-1): NAGVMQNPRHLVRRRGQEARLRCSPMKGHSHVYWYRQLPEEGLKFMVYLQKENIIDESGMPKERFSAEFPKEGPSILRIQQVVRGDSAAYFCASSPSGTGGFFFGQGTRLTVV.

This clone was seen just once. This chain uses TRBV11-3 with TRBJ2-7; D perhaps matches TRBD2 (6 bases). The length of the CDR3 is 18 residues. V lost 2 bases and J lost 3, with 23 bases in between. In germline, CDR1 is SGHNT, CDR2 YENEEA. CDR3 sequence reads: CASSLTPRETRAIYEQYF. The DNA of the CDR3 is TGTGCCAGCAGCTTAACCCCTCGGGAGACCAGGGCCATCTACGAGCAGTACTTC.

The V and J genes are TRBV4-3 and TRBJ1-3; D might be TRBD1 (5 bases). Germline V gene sequence: CDR1 LGHNA, CDR2 YSLEER. The CDR3 consists of 15 residues. Trimming removed 4 bases from V and 2 bases from J, with 12 bases in between. The CDR3: CASSPSGTPGNTIYF. The CDR3 coding sequence is TGCGCCAGCAGCCCATCAGGGACCCCTGGAAACACCATATATTTT.

This clone appeared once. The CDR3 loop reads CASSYAGQNTGELFF. As DNA, the CDR3 is TGTGCCAGCAGTTACGCGGGACAGAACACCGGGGAGCTGTTTTTT. The genes are TRBV6-5 and TRBJ2-2; D is tentatively TRBD1 or TRBD2 (6 bases each). CDR3 length: 15 amino acids. V lost 2 bases to trimming and J lost 1 base, with 8 bases between them. Germline V CDR1 and CDR2: MNHEY, SVGAGI.

The count of this clone is one. The chain links TRBV3-1 (or the pseudogene TRBV3-2) to TRBJ2-2, with D possibly matching TRBD1 (6 bases). Germline lookup yields CDR1 LGHDT and CDR2 YNNKEL (reference sequence). V lost 4 bases and J lost 3, with 12 bases in between. This CDR3 region has 15 residues. The CDR3 here is CASSPWRQDTGELFF. Written as DNA, the CDR3 is TGTGCCAGCAGCCCCTGGAGACAGGACACCGGGGAGCTGTTTTTT.

The chain uses TRBV5-4 and TRBJ2-1; TRBD1 matches at 8 bases. V lost 4 bases, J lost 6 bases, and 3 bases stayed unmatched. Germline loops: CDR1 SGHNT, CDR2 YYREEE (reference sequence). The CDR3 has 13 residues. The CDR3 sequence: CASSPTGGNEQFF. The CDR3 bases are TGTGCCAGCAGCCCTACAGGGGGCAATGAGCAGTTCTTC.

V is TRBV19 and J is TRBJ1-4, with D unclear. V was clipped by 4 bases and J by 7 bases, with 16 bases between them. Germline assignment: CDR1 LNHDA and CDR2 SQIVND (reference sequence). The CDR3 spans 15 residues. The CDR3 DNA reads TGTGCCAGTAGTAGCTCAGGCGCCGTGGGTGAAAAACTGTTTTTT. Its translation is CASSSSGAVGEKLFF.

CDR3 in amino acids: CASSPTGGRETQYF. The CDR3 DNA sequence: TGCGCCAGCAGCCCGACAGGGGGCCGGGAGACCCAGTACTTC. This rearrangement joins TRBV5-1 to TRBJ2-5; the match to TRBD1 covers 10 bases. V was clipped by 4 bases and J by 5 bases; unmatched bases: 5. This CDR3 comprises 14 residues. From germline, CDR1 is SGHRS and CDR2 YFSETQ.

V and J are TRBV7-9 and TRBJ2-2; TRBD1 aligns across 7 bases. From germline, CDR1 is SEHNR and CDR2 FQNEAQ (reference sequence). Trimming took 1 base from V and 0 from J; bases not matched to a gene: 2. The CDR3 is made up of 16 amino acids. The CDR3 nucleotides are TGTGCCAGCAGCTTAGGAGGGGGCCCGAACACCGGGGAGCTGTTTTTT. It specifies CASSLGGGPNTGELFF.

The chain has TRBV6-5 and TRBJ1-1; D is perhaps TRBD1 (5 bases). CDR1 is MNHEY, CDR2 SVGAGI, per germline. V lost 3 bases and J lost 1, with 12 bases in between. This CDR3 contains 15 residues. For the CDR3, the DNA is TGTGCCAGCAGTTATACGACGGGGGGGAACACTGAAGCTTTCTTT. Protein sequence: CASSYTTGGNTEAFF.

V usage is TRBV11-2 and J usage is TRBJ1-1; D gene ambiguous. The CDR3 is 12 amino acids. Germline V gives CDR1 SGHAT, CDR2 FQNNGV. Trimming stripped 2 bases from V and 7 bases from J, with 8 bases between. The CDR3 loop reads CASSLKGYEAFF. CDR3 in DNA: TGTGCCAGCAGCTTAAAAGGATATGAAGCTTTCTTT.

This chain joins TRBV10-3 and TRBJ2-2; 11 bases map to TRBD2. The V segment lost 6 bases and the J segment 7 bases; nucleotides outside the gene matches: 7. Germline CDR1 reads ENHRY; CDR2 reads SYGVKD. CDR3 length equals 15 residues. The CDR3 sequence is CAIRSTSGNDGELFF. For the CDR3, the DNA is TGTGCCATCAGATCGACTAGCGGGAACGACGGGGAGCTGTTTTTT.

V gene TRBV19 combines with J gene TRBJ1-1; D is undetermined. The ends were cut back, 4 bases at V and 1 base at J, with 16 bases in the middle. CDR3 length equals 16 residues. Germline-derived CDR1 and CDR2 are LNHDA and SQIVND (reference sequence). In nucleotides, the CDR3 is TGTGCCAGTAGTAGTCCGGGCGCTCGAAAGAACACTGAAGCTTTCTTT. As protein: CASSSPGARKNTEAFF. The complete variable domain, with remaining parts taken from reference TRBV19 and TRBJ1-1, reads DGGITQSPKYLFRKEGQNVTLSCEQNLNHDAMYWYRQDPGQGLRLIYYSQIVNDFQKGDIAEGYSVSREKKESFPLTVTSAQKNPTAFYLCASSSPGARKNTEAFFGQGTRLTVV.

The chain links TRBV7-2 to TRBJ2-5; D might be TRBD2 (5 bases). Deletions cut 5 bases from V and 3 bases from J, with 13 bases between. CDR3 length equals 14 residues. CDR1 and CDR2 (germline): SGHTA, FQGNSA. The CDR3 DNA reads TGTGCCAGCAGCCCAGGACTGGGCAAAGAGACCCAGTACTTC. Translation gives CASSPGLGKETQYF. Complete variable domain (other parts from reference TRBV7-2 and TRBJ2-5): GAGVSQSPSNKVTEKGKDVELRCDPISGHTALYWYRQSLGQGLEFLIYFQGNSAPDKSGLPSDRFSAERTGGSVSTLTIQRTQQEDSAVYLCASSPGLGKETQYFGPGTRLLVL.

V gene TRBV6-5 combines with J gene TRBJ1-6; possible D gene TRBD1, 6 bases. This CDR3 contains 15 residues. The V and J ends lost 7 bases and 6 bases respectively, with 16 bases between them. Per germline, CDR1 MNHEY and CDR2 SVGAGI. CDR3 protein: CASKYNRVFNSPLHF. In DNA form, the CDR3 reads TGTGCCAGCAAATACAACAGGGTATTTAATTCACCCCTCCACTTT.

The chain employs TRBV7-2 and TRBJ1-4; maybe TRBD1 (5 bases). This CDR3 spans 16 amino acids. With 5 bases removed from V and 11 bases from J, the gap between germline ends came to 24 bases. Germline-derived CDR1 and CDR2 are SGHTA and FQGNSA. The CDR3 DNA follows: TGTGCCAGCAGCGGATCGGGACCATCGTACATGGAGAAACTGTTTTTT. It is translated as CASSGSGPSYMEKLFF.

The V call is TRBV11-2, the J call TRBJ2-1, with TRBD2 matching over 12 bases. Germline-derived CDR1 and CDR2 are SGHAT and FQNNGV. With 5 bases clipped from V and 8 bases from J, the junction kept 7 bases outside the gene matches. This CDR3 has 15 residues. The CDR3 reads CASSHASGRGDEQFF. The CDR3 DNA reads as TGTGCCAGCAGCCATGCTAGCGGGAGGGGAGATGAGCAGTTCTTC. Looking up the rest from reference TRBV11-2 and TRBJ2-1 gives the full variable domain: EAGVAQSPRYKIIEKRQSVAFWCNPISGHATLYWYQQILGQGPKLLIQFQNNGVVDDSQLPKDRFSAERLKGVDSTLKIQPAKLEDSAVYLCASSHASGRGDEQFFGPGTRLTVL.